This TCR beta chain came from a study of blood T cell repertoires in COVID-19. The wider study: COVID-19 samples, acute and convalescent, were from the United States, Italy and Spain.

Sequencing used immunoSEQ multiplex PCR; TCRdb keeps in-frame clones, though not all of them. The table shows approximately 200,000 clones, with 70% to 90% occurring only once. Someone with COVID-19 had been met by exposed participants within 2 weeks before study entry. This CDR3 is 15 amino acids long. Germline assignment: CDR1 SNHLY and CDR2 FYNNEI. Trimming cost V 7 bases and J 2 bases; bases outside gene matches: 8. V gene TRBV2 combines with J gene TRBJ1-5; TRBD1 matches at 7 bases. This receptor was taken from a young woman who had been exposed to COVID-19. The specimen was PBMCs or T cells enriched from blood (not recorded which). The CDR3 nucleotides read TGTGCCAGCAACCCCGGACAGGCTCGCAATCAGCCCCAGCATTTT. It codes for CASNPGQARNQPQHF.